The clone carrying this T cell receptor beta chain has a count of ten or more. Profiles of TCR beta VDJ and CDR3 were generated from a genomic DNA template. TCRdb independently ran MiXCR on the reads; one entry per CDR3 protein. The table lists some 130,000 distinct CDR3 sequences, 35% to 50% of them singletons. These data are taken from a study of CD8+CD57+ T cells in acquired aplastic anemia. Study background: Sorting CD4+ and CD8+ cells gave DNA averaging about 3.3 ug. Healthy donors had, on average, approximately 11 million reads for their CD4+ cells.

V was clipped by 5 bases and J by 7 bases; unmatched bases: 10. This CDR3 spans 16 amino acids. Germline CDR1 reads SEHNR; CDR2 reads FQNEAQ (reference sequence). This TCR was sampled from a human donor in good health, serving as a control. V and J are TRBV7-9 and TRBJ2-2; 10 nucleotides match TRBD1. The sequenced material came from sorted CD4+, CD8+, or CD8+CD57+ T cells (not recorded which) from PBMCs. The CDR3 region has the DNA TGTGCCAGCAGCGGGGACAGGGGCCAACAGGGCGGGGAGCTGTTTTTT. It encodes CASSGDRGQQGGELFF.